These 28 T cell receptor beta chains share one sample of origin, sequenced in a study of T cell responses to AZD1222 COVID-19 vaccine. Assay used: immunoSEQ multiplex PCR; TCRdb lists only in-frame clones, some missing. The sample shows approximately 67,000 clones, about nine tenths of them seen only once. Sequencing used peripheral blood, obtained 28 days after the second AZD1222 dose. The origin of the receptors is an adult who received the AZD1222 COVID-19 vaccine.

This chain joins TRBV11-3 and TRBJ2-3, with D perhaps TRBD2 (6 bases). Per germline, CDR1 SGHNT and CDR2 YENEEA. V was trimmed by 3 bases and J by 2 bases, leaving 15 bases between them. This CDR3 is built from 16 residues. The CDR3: CASSFSDGSYTDTQYF. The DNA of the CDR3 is TGTGCCAGCAGCTTTTCCGACGGGAGCTACACAGATACGCAGTATTTT.

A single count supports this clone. For the CDR3, the DNA is TGTGCCAGCACCACCGGTGGAGGTGGGGGACTCGAGACCCAGTACTTC. Amino acids: CASTTGGGGGLETQYF. The chain couples TRBV27 to TRBJ2-5; possibly TRBD2 for D (6 bases). Germline loops: CDR1 MNHEY, CDR2 SMNVEV (reference sequence). Between the trimmed V and J ends, which lost 7 bases and 5 bases, there was a span of 23 bases. The CDR3 length is 16 residues.

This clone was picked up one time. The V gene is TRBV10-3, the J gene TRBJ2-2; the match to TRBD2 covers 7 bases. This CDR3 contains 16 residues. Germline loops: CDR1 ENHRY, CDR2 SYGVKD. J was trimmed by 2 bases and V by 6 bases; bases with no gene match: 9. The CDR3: CAIRGERGPNTGELFF. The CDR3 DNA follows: TGTGCCATCAGGGGGGAGCGGGGACCTAACACCGGGGAGCTGTTTTTT.

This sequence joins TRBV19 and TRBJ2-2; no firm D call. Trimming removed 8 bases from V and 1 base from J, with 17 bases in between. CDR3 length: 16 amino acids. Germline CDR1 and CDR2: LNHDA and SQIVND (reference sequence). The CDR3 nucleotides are TGTGCCAGTGTAGGCCATCTCCCCGGGAACACCGGGGAGCTGTTTTTT. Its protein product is CASVGHLPGNTGELFF.

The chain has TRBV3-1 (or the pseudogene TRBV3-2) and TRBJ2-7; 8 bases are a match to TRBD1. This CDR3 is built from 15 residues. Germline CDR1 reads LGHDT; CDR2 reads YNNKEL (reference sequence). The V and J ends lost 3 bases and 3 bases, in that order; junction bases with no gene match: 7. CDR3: CASSQTGAHYYEQYF. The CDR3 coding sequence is TGTGCCAGCAGCCAGACAGGGGCCCACTACTACGAGCAGTACTTC.

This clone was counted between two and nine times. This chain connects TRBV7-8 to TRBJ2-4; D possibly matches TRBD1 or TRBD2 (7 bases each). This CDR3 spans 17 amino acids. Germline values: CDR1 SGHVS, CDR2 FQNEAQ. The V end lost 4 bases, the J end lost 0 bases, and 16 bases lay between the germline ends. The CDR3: CASSYRRGGLAKNIQYF. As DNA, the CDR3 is TGTGCCAGCAGCTATCGCAGGGGGGGACTAGCCAAAAACATTCAGTACTTC. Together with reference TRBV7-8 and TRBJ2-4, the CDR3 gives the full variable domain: GAGVSQSPRYKVAKRGQDVALRCDPISGHVSLFWYQQALGQGPEFLTYFQNEAQLDKSGLPSDRFFAERPEGSVSTLKIQRTQQEDSAVYLCASSYRRGGLAKNIQYFGAGTRLSVL.

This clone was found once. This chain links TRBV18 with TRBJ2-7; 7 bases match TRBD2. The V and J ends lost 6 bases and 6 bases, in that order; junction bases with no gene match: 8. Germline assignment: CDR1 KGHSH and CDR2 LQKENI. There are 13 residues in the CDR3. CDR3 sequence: CASSREAPTEQYF. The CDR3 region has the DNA TGTGCCAGCTCCCGGGAGGCTCCTACCGAGCAGTACTTC. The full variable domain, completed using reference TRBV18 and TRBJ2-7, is NAGVMQNPRHLVRRRGQEARLRCSPMKGHSHVYWYRQLPEEGLKFMVYLQKENIIDESGMPKERFSAEFPKEGPSILRIQQVVRGDSAAYFCASSREAPTEQYFGPGTRLTVT.

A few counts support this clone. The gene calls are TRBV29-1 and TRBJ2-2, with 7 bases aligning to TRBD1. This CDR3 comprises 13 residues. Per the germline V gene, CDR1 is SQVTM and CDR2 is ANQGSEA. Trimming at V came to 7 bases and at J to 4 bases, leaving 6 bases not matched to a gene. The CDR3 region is CSGAWDSTGELFF. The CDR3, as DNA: TGCAGCGGAGCCTGGGACAGCACCGGGGAGCTGTTTTTT.

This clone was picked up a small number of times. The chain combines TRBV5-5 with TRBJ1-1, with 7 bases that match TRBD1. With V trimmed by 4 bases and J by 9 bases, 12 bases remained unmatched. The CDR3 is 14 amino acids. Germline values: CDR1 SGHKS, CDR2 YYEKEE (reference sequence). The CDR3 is CASSPQVDREQAFF. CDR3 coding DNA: TGTGCCAGCAGCCCCCAAGTAGACAGGGAGCAAGCTTTCTTT.

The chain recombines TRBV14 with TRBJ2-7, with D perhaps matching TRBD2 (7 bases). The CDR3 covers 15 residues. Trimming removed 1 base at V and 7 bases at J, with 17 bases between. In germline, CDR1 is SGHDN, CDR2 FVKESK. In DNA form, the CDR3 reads TGTGCCAGCAGCCAAGCCAAGGGGGGGAGTCGGGAGCAGTACTTC. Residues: CASSQAKGGSREQYF.

DNA for the CDR3: TGTGCCAGCAGCTTACAAGGGATCCTTGGGGCCAACGTCCTGACTTTC. This encodes CASSLQGILGANVLTF. The rearrangement links TRBV7-2 to TRBJ2-6; unclear D gene. V lost 2 bases to trimming and J lost 3 bases, with 11 bases between them. The germline V gene has CDR1 SGHTA and CDR2 FQGNSA. The length of the CDR3 is 16 residues.

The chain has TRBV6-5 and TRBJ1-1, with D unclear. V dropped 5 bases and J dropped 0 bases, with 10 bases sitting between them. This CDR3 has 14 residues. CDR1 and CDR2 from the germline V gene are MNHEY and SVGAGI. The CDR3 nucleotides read TGTGCCAGCAGTAAGCAGCTTATGAACACTGAAGCTTTCTTT. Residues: CASSKQLMNTEAFF.

The CDR3, as DNA: TGCGCCAGCAAGGGGCTAGCGGGTACAGATACGCAGTATTTT. This gives the protein CASKGLAGTDTQYF. This chain links TRBV10-2 with TRBJ2-3; TRBD2 agrees at 8 bases. CDR3 size: 14 residues. The V segment lost 7 bases and the J segment 3 bases; nucleotides outside the gene matches: 6. From germline, CDR1 is WSHSY and CDR2 SAAADI.

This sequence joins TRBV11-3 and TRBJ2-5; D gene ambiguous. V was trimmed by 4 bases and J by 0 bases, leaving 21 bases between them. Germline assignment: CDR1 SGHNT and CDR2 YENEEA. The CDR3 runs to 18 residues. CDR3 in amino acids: CASSSLGINWRHQETQYF. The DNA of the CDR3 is TGTGCCAGCAGCTCCCTGGGGATTAACTGGCGGCACCAAGAGACCCAGTACTTC.

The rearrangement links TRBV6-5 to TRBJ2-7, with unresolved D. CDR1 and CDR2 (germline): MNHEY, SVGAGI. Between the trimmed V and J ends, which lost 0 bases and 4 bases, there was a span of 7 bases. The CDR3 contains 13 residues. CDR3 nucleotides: TGTGCCAGCAGTTACTCGAGATCGTACGAGCAGTACTTC. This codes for CASSYSRSYEQYF.

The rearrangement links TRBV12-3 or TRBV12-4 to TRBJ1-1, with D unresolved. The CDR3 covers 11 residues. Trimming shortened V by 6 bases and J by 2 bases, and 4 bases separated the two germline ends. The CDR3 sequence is CASRGNTEAFF. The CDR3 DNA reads TGTGCCAGCAGGGGTAACACTGAAGCTTTCTTT.

Here the CDR3 reads CASSLSQGAEQYF. CDR3 sequence (DNA): TGTGCCAGCAGTTTAAGCCAGGGGGCCGAGCAGTACTTC. The rearrangement links TRBV27 to TRBJ2-7; 8 bases match TRBD1. With V trimmed by 2 bases and J by 6 bases, 3 bases remained unmatched. The CDR3 length is 13 residues. Looked up from germline, CDR1 is MNHEY and CDR2 is SMNVEV (reference sequence).

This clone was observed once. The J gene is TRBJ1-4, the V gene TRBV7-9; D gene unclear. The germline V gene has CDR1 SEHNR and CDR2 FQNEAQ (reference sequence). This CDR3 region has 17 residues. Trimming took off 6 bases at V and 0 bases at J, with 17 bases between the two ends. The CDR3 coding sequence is TGTGCCAGCAGTCAGCGAGGCAGAGGTGCAACTAATGAAAAACTGTTTTTT. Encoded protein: CASSQRGRGATNEKLFF.

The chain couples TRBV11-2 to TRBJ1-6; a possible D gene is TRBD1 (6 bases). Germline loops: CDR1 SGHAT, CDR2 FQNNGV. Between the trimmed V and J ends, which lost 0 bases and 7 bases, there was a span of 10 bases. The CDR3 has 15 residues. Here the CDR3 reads CASSLDPQGNSPLHF. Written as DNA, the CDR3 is TGTGCCAGCAGCTTAGATCCACAGGGAAATTCACCCCTCCACTTT.

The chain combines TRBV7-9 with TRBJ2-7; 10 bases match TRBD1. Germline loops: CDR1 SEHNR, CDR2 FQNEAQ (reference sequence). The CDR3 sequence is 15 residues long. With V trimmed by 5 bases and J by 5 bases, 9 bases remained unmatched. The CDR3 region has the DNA TGTGCCAGCAGCAACGGACAGGGGGGTATAGACGAGCAGTACTTC. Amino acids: CASSNGQGGIDEQYF.

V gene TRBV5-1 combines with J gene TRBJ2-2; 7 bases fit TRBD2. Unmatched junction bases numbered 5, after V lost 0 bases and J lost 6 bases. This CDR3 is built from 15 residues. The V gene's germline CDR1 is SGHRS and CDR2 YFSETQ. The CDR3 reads CASSLGGSVPGELFF. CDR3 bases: TGCGCCAGCAGCTTGGGCGGGAGTGTCCCCGGGGAGCTGTTTTTT.

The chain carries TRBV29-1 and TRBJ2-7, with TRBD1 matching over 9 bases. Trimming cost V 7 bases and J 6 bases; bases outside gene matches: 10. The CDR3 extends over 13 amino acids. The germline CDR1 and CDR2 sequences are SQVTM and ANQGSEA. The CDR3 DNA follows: TGCAGCGCCAGGGACAGGGAAGTCGCCGAGCAGTACTTC. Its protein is CSARDREVAEQYF.

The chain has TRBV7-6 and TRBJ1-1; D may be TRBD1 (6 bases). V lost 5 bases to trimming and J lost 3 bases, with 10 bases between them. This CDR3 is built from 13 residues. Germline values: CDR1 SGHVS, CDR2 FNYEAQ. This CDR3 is CASSPGQYTEAFF. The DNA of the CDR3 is TGTGCCAGCAGCCCAGGACAGTACACTGAAGCTTTCTTT.

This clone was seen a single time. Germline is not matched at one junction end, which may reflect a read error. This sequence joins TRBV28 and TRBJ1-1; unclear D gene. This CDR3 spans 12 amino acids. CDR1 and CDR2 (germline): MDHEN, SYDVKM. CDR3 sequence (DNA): TGTGCCAGCAGTTTATACCCCGCCGCAGTAATCTTT. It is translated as CASSLYPAAVIF.

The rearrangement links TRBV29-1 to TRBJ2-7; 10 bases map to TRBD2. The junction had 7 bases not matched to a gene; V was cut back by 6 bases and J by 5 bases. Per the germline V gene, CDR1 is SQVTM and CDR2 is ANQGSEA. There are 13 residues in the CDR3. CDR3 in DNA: TGCAGCGTCACGGGACTAGCGAACGACGAGCAGTACTTC. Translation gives CSVTGLANDEQYF.

The CDR3: CASSFSILAGGPPIRYEQYF. The CDR3 nucleotides are TGTGCCAGCAGTTTCTCCATACTAGCGGGAGGGCCACCGATAAGGTACGAGCAGTACTTC. The V gene is TRBV28, the J gene TRBJ2-7; 13 positions match TRBD2. CDR1 MDHEN and CDR2 SYDVKM come from the germline V gene. The CDR3 loop spans 20 amino acids. The V gene end was trimmed by 3 bases and the J gene end by 4 bases; junction bases not matched to a gene: 18.

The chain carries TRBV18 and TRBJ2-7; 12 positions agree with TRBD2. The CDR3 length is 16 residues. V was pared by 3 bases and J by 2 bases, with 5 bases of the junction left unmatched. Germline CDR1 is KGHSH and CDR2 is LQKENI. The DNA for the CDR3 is TGTGCCAGCTCACCGACTAGCGGGAGAGGGCCCTACGAGCAGTACTTC. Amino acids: CASSPTSGRGPYEQYF.

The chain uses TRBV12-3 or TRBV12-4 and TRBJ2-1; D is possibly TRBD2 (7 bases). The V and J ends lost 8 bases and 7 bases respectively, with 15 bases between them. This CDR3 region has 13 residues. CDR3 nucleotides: TGTGCCAGCGGACGGGGGGCCGGGAATGAGCAGTTCTTC. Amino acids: CASGRGAGNEQFF.